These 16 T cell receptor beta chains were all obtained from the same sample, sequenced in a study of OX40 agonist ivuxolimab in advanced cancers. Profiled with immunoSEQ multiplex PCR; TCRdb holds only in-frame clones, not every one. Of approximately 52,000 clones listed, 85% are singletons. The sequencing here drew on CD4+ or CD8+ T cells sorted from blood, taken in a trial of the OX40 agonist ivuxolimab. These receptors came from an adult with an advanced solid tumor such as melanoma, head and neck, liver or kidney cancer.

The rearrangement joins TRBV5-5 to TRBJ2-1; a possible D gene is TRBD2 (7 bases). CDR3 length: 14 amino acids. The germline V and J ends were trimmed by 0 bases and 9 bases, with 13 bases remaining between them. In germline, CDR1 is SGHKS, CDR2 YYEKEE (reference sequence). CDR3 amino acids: CASSLEQGLIEQFF. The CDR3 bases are TGTGCCAGCAGCTTGGAACAGGGACTAATTGAGCAGTTCTTC.

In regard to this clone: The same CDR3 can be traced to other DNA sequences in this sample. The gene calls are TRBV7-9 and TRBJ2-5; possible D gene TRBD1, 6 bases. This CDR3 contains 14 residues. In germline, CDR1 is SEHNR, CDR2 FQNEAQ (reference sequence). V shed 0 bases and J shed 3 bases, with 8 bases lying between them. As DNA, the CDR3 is TGTGCCAGCAGCTTAGCAGCAGGGGAAGAGACCCAGTACTTC. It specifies CASSLAAGEETQYF.

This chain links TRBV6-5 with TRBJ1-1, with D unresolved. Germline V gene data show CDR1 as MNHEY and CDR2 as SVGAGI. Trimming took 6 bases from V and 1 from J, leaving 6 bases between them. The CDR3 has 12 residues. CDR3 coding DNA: TGTGCCAGCAGGAGACCGAACACTGAAGCTTTCTTT. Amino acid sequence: CASRRPNTEAFF.

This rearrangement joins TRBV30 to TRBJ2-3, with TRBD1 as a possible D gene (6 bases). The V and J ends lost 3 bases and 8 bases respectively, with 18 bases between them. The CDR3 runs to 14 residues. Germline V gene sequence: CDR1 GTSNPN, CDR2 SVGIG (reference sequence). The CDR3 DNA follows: TGTGCCTGGAGAGGAACAGGGAGTCGAGGTACGCAGTATTTT. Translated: CAWRGTGSRGTQYF.

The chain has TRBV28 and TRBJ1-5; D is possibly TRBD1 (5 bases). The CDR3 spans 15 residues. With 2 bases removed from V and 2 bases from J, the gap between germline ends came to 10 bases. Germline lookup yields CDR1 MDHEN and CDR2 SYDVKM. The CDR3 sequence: CASSLGTEGNQPQHF. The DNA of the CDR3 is TGTGCCAGCAGTTTAGGGACTGAAGGCAATCAGCCCCAGCATTTT. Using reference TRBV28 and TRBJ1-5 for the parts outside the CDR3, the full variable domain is DVKVTQSSRYLVKRTGEKVFLECVQDMDHENMFWYRQDPGLGLRLIYFSYDVKMKEKGDIPEGYSVSREKKERFSLILESASTNQTSMYLCASSLGTEGNQPQHFGDGTRLSIL.

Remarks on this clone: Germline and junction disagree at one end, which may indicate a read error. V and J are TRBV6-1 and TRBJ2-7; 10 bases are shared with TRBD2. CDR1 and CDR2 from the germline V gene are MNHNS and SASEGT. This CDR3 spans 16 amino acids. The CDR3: CAISESRLAGDREQYF. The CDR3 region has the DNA TGTGCCATCAGTGAGTCTCGGCTAGCGGGAGACCGCGAGCAGTACTTC.

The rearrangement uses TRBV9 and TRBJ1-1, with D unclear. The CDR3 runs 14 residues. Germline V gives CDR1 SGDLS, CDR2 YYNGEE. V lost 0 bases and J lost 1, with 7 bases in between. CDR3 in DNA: TGTGCCAGCAGCGTAGGCTCATGGAACACTGAAGCTTTCTTT. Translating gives CASSVGSWNTEAFF. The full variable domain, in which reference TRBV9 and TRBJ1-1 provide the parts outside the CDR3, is DSGVTQTPKHLITATGQRVTLRCSPRSGDLSVYWYQQSLDQGLQFLIQYYNGEERAKGNILERFSAQQFPDLHSELNLSSLELGDSALYFCASSVGSWNTEAFFGQGTRLTVV.

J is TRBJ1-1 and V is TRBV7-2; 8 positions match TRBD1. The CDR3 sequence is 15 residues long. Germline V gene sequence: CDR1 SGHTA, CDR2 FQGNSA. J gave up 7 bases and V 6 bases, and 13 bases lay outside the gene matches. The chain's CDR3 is CASSPTGYRGVEAFF. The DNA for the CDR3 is TGTGCCAGCAGTCCAACGGGGTACAGGGGGGTTGAAGCTTTCTTT.

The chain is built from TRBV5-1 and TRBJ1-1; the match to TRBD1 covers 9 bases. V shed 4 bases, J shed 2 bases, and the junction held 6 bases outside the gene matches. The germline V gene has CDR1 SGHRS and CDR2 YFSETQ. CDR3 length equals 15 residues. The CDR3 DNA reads TGCGCCAGCAGCCTGATACAGGGGGCAAACACTGAAGCTTTCTTT. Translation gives CASSLIQGANTEAFF.

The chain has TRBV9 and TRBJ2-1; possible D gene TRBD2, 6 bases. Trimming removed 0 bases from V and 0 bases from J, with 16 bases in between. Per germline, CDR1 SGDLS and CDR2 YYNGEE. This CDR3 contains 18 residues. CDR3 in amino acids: CASSVEALAGSSYNEQFF. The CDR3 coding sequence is TGTGCCAGCAGCGTAGAGGCATTGGCGGGAAGCTCCTACAATGAGCAGTTCTTC.

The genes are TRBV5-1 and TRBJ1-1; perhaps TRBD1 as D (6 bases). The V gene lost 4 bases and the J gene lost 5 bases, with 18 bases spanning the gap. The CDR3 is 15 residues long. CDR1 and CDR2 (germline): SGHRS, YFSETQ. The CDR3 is CASSPGAQGGTEAFF. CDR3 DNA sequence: TGCGCCAGCAGCCCGGGGGCGCAGGGAGGGACTGAAGCTTTCTTT.

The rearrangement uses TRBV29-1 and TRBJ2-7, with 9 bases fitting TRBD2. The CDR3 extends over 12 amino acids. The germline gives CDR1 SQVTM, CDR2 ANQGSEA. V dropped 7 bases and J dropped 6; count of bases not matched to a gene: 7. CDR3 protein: CSAGAGGLEQYF. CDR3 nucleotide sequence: TGCAGCGCGGGTGCGGGAGGGCTCGAGCAGTACTTC.

The DNA for the CDR3 is TGTGCCAGCAGGGCCACAGGGACGTTGGGGGAAAAACTGTTTTTT. This sequence encodes CASRATGTLGEKLFF. The V gene is TRBV6-5, the J gene TRBJ1-4; perhaps TRBD1 as D (6 bases). This CDR3 has 15 residues. Looked up from germline, CDR1 is MNHEY and CDR2 is SVGAGI. The ends were cut back, 6 bases at V and 8 bases at J, with 19 bases in the middle.

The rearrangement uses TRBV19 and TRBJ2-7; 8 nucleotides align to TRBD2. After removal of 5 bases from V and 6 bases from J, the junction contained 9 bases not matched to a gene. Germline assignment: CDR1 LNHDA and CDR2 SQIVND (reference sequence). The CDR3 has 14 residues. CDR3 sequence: CASSRQAGVIEQYF. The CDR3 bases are TGTGCCAGTAGTCGGCAAGCGGGAGTAATCGAGCAGTACTTC. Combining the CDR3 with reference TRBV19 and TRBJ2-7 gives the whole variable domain DGGITQSPKYLFRKEGQNVTLSCEQNLNHDAMYWYRQDPGQGLRLIYYSQIVNDFQKGDIAEGYSVSREKKESFPLTVTSAQKNPTAFYLCASSRQAGVIEQYFGPGTRLTVT.

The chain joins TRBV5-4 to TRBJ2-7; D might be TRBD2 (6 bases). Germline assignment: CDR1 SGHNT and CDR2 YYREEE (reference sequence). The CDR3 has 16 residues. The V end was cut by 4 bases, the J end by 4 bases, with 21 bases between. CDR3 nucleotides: TGTGCCAGCAGCCCAGGTGCTAGCGCTCTGCTTTACGAGCAGTACTTC. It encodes CASSPGASALLYEQYF. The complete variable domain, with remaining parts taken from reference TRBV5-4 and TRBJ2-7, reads ETGVTQSPTHLIKTRGQQVTLRCSSQSGHNTVSWYQQALGQGPQFIFQYYREEENGRGNFPPRFSGLQFPNYSSELNVNALELDDSALYLCASSPGASALLYEQYFGPGTRLTVT.

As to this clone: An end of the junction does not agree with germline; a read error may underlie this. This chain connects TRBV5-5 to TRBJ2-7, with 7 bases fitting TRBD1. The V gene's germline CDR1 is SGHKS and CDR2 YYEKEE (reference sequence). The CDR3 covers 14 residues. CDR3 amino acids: CASTLGQQPYEQYF. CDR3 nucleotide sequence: TGTGCCAGCACCTTGGGACAGCAACCCTACGAGCAGTACTTC.